This paragraph covers one T cell receptor beta chain sequence. The CDR3 has 15 residues. With V trimmed by 2 bases and J by 1 base, 2 bases remained unmatched. Germline values: CDR1 KGHSH, CDR2 LQKENI. This entry is derived from a study of blood T cell repertoires in COVID-19. The overall study: T cells, B-cell-depleted T cells, or PBMCs supplied cDNA or gDNA.

Authors' processing steps: Estimation of nucleated cell counts relied on the amplification of reference gene primers. Generated by immunoSEQ multiplex PCR, the TCRdb table keeps only in-frame clones and is missing some. V, J and clone size derive from that table, while D and trimming were established from the DNA sequence. The top ten clones hold less than 30% of a sample with roughly 71,000 clones, approximately 85% of them seen once. The source is a man between 45 and 60 years old with acute or convalescent COVID-19. Sequenced sample: peripheral blood. The rearrangement uses TRBV18 and TRBJ2-3; the match to TRBD2 covers 8 bases. The CDR3 loop reads CASSPNSGGTDTQYF. The CDR3, as DNA: TGTGCCAGCTCACCAAATAGCGGGGGCACAGATACGCAGTATTTT.